Sequencing of this T cell receptor beta chain was carried out in a study of T cell repertoires in cytomegalovirus infection (dated by TCRdb to between 2018 and 2021). At the level of the whole study: Recently identified HLA-C-restricted CMV epitopes, whose presentation resists viral immunomodulation, were targeted by peptide stimulations together with well-studied HLA-B-restricted epitopes. The HLA type of each donor mattered for the analysis, because public TCR beta signatures pointed to carriage of CMV infection along with the matching HLA type.

The intended sense of this specimen's treatment or condition label: in vitro stimulation with specific CMV peptide epitopes to enrich CMV-specific T cells. Turning to this clonotype: Its antigen is not yet known. No base-level quality is on record; no much larger clone is a single base apart.

The germline V gene (reference sequence) gives CDR1 as DFQATT and CDR2 as SNEGSKA. The germline V end is reduced by 4 bases and the J end by 6 bases; junction bases left unmatched: 5. The CDR3 numbers 13 residues from cysteine through phenylalanine. Only the CDR3 DNA is retained, 39 bases long and in frame from the first base. Here is what the overall study found, with its caveats: The ex vivo response was dominated by HLA-C-restricted CMV-specific TCR beta clonotypes, and the single most frequent clonotype in two of eight donors was supplied by these HLA-C-restricted clonotypes. Carriers of CMV infection plus the relevant HLA type were discriminated by the cumulative frequency of public TCR beta family members in the study cohort and in an independent roughly 400-donor cohort.

TCRdb shows the sequencer as Illumina HiSeq 1500. Through fastp at Q25 and MiXCR, TCRdb rebuilt clones from the public reads, retaining in-frame beta chains. For every CDR3 protein sequence, its rows merge into one entry that carries the most common genes and DNA. The sample table records around 570,000 distinct CDR3 sequences; under 45% of these occur just once. The ten largest clones add up to about 48% of the sample. This TCR was recovered from a human donor in good health (CMV status not recorded). Some clones in this sample may be carry-over from other donors' samples. Recombination linked TRBV20-1 to TRBJ2-1; 8 junctional bases match TRBD2. Sequenced here: cultured PBMCs, sampled from culture after CMV antigen stimulation. The CDR3 is CSAMAGGGNEQFF. The DNA sequence reads TGCAGTGCTATGGCCGGGGGGGGCAATGAGCAGTTCTTC.